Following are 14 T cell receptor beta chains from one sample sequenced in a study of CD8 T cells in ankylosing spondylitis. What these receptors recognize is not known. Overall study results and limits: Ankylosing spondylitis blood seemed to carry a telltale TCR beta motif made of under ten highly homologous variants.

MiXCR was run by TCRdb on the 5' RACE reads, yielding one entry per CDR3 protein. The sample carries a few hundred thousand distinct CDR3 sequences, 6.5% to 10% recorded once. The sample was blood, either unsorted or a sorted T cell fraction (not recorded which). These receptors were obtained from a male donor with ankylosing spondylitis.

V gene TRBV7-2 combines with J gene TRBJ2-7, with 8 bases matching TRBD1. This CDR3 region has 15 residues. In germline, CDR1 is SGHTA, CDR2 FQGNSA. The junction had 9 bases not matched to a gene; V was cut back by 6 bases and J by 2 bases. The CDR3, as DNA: TGTGCCAGCAGAGCTCGCGGGACAGGTACCTACGAGCAGTACTTC. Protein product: CASRARGTGTYEQYF.

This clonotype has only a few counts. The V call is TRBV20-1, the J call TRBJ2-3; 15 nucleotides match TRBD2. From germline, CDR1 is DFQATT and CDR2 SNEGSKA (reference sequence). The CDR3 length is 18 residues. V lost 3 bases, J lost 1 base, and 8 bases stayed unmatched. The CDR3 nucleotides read TGCAGTGCTAGCTTGGGACTAGCGGGAGGAGTCGGCACAGATACGCAGTATTTT. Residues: CSASLGLAGGVGTDTQYF.

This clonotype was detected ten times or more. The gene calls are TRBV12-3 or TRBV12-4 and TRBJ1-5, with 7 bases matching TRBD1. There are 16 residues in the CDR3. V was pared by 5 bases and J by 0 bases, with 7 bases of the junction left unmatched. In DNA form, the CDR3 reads TGTGCCAGCAGTGAGCACAGGGGCCCTAGCAATCAGCCCCAGCATTTT. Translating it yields CASSEHRGPSNQPQHF.

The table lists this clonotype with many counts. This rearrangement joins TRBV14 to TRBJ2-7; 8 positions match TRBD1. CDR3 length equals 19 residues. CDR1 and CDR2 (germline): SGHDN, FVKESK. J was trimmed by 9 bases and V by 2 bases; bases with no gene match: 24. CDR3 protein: CASSQISHTIGQGAVGQYF. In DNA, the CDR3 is TGTGCCAGCAGCCAAATCTCCCACACAATCGGACAGGGTGCGGTTGGGCAGTACTTC. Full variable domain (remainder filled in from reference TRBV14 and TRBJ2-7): EAGVTQFPSHSVIEKGQTVTLRCDPISGHDNLYWYRRVMGKEIKFLLHFVKESKQDESGMPNNRFLAERTGGTYSTLKVQPAELEDSGVYFCASSQISHTIGQGAVGQYFGPGTRLTVT.

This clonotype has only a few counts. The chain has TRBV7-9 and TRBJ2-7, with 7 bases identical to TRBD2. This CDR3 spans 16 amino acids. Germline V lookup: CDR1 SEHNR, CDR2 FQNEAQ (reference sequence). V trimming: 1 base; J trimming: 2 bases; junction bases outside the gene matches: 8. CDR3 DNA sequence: TGTGCCAGCAGCTTAGGTTCCCCGGGAGGAACCTACGAGCAGTACTTC. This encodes CASSLGSPGGTYEQYF.

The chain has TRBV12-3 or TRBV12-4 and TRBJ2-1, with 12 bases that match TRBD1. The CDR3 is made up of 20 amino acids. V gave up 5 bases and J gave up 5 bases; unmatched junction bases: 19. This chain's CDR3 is CASSGPGDRGHSGRDNEQFF. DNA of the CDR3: TGTGCCAGCAGTGGACCCGGGGACAGGGGGCACTCTGGTCGGGACAATGAGCAGTTCTTC.

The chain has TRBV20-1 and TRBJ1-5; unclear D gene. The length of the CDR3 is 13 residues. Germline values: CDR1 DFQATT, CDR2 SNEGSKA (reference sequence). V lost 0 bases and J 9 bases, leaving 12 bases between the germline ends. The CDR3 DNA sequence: TGCAGTGCTAGAGAGGTCCGAATCGGGCCCCAGCATTTT. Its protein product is CSAREVRIGPQHF.

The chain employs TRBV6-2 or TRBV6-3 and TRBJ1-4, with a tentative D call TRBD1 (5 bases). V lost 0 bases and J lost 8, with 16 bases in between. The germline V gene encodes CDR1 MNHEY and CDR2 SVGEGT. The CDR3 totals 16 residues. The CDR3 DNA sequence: TGTGCCAGCAGTTACTCGATACTCAGGGTTCGGGAAAAACTGTTTTTT. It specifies CASSYSILRVREKLFF.

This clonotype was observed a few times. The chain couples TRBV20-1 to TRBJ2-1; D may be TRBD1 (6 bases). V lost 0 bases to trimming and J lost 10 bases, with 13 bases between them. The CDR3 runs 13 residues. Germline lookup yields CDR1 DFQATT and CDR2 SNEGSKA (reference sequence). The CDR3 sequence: CSARDLGAGEQFF. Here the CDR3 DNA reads TGCAGTGCTAGAGATTTGGGGGCCGGGGAGCAGTTCTTC.

CDR3 sequence reads: CAISPSGANQETQYF. CDR3 DNA sequence: TGTGCCATCAGCCCTAGCGGGGCGAACCAAGAGACCCAGTACTTC. The chain recombines TRBV10-3 with TRBJ2-5, with 9 nucleotides matching TRBD2. This CDR3 contains 15 residues. CDR1 is ENHRY and CDR2 is SYGVKD in the germline V gene. Unmatched junction bases numbered 5, after V lost 6 bases and J lost 0 bases.

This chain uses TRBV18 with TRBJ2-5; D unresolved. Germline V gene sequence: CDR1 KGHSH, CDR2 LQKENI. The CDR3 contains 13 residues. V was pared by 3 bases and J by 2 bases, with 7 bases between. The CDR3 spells CASSPAAQETQYF. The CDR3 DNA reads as TGTGCCAGCTCACCCGCGGCGCAAGAGACCCAGTACTTC.

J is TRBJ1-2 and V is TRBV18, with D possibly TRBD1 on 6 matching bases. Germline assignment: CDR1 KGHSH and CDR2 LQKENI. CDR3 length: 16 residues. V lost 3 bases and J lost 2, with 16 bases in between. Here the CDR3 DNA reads TGTGCCAGCTCACCGATTCTCGAAGGGGGGAACTATGGCTACACCTTC. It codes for CASSPILEGGNYGYTF.

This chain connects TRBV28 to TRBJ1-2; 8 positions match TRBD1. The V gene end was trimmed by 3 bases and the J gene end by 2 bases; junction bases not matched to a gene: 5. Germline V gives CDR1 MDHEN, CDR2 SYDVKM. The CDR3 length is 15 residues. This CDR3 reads CASSFGTGWNYGYTF. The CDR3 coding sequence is TGTGCCAGCAGTTTCGGGACAGGATGGAACTATGGCTACACCTTC.

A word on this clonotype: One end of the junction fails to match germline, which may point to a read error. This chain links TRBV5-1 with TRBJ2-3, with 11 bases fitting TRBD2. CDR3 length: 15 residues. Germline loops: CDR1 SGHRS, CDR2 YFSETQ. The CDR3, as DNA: TGCGCCAGCGACAAAGGGACTAGCGGCACAGTTACGCAGTATTTT. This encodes CASDKGTSGTVTQYF.